These T cell receptor beta chains were read from a single sample in a study of blood T cells in healthy people across ages. TCRdb fed the 5' RACE reads into MiXCR, producing one record per CDR3 protein. The table has some 1.1 million distinct CDR3 sequences, 30% to 40% seen once; the top ten hold approximately 14%. The sample taken for sequencing was blood. The origin of the receptors is a man in his late teens or twenties in good health. Each CDR3 is given with its conserved first and last residue. The order of the fields is clone size, V gene, D gene, J gene, CDR3 DNA, CDR3 protein. A D gene is named only where the DNA matches it firmly. Some rows have no size entry. The others give once, few or many, or a class for an expanded clone.

few,TRBV5-1,TRBD1,TRBJ2-7,TGCGCCAGCAGCGTGGCGGGACAGGTTCACGAGCAGTACTTC,CASSVAGQVHEQYF
few,TRBV18,-,TRBJ1-1,TGTGCCAGCTCGTATCAGACAGGAGTCGGCCTAGAAGCTTTCTTT,CASSYQTGVGLEAFF
-,TRBV7-2,-,TRBJ1-2,TGTGCCAGCAGCTTAACCCCAACGGGGGGCTATGGCTACACCTTC,CASSLTPTGGYGYTF
few,TRBV29-1,TRBD1,TRBJ1-2,TGCAGCGCCCGGGACAGGAAAAACTATGGCTACACCTTC,CSARDRKNYGYTF
few,TRBV7-2,-,TRBJ1-1,TGTGCCAGCGAATCCGGACGGGTGAACACTGAAGCTTTCTTT,CASESGRVNTEAFF
-,TRBV9,TRBD1,TRBJ2-3,TGTGCCAGCAGCGCGGGACCGGGACAGGGTGGGTCAGATACGCAGTATTTT,CASSAGPGQGGSDTQYF
-,TRBV4-1,TRBD1,TRBJ1-2,TGCGCCAGCAGCTACCCGGGACAGCAAAGCGGCTACACCTTC,CASSYPGQQSGYTF
few,TRBV4-1,-,TRBJ1-2,TGCGCCAGCAGCCAAGAGTCTGCAGGGGATGGCTACACCTTC,CASSQESAGDGYTF
many,TRBV4-3,TRBD1,TRBJ2-3,TGCGCCAGCAGCCAAGGACAGGGTTGGGCCACAGATACGCAGTATTTT,CASSQGQGWATDTQYF
-,TRBV25-1,-,TRBJ1-2,TGTGCCAGCAGTGAAGACTATTTTTATGGCTACACCTTC,CASSEDYFYGYTF
-,TRBV27,TRBD1,TRBJ2-1,TGTGCCAGCAGGGACAGGCCTTTGAATGAGCAGTTCTTC,CASRDRPLNEQFF
-,TRBV9,TRBD1,TRBJ2-1,TGTGCCAGCAAAACGGGACAGGGCGACCGCGAGCAGTTCTTC,CASKTGQGDREQFF
few,TRBV18,-,TRBJ1-2,TGTGCCAGCTCACCCGTATGGGACCTGATCTATGGCTACACCTTC,CASSPVWDLIYGYTF
-,TRBV7-9,-,TRBJ2-7,TGTGCCAGCAGCCCCCTGGGAGTCGGCAATGAGCAGTACTTC,CASSPLGVGNEQYF
-,TRBV20-1,-,TRBJ2-7,TGCAGTGCTAGACAGGGCCCCAATGAGCAGTACTTC,CSARQGPNEQYF
few,TRBV5-5,-,TRBJ2-3,TGTGCCAGCAGCTTACGGACAGTGATGAGCACAGATACGCAGTATTTT,CASSLRTVMSTDTQYF
-,TRBV11-2,-,TRBJ1-1,TGTGCCAGCAGCTTCCGGGCGGGAGATGGGGACGCTGAAGCTTTCTTT,CASSFRAGDGDAEAFF
many,TRBV15,TRBD2,TRBJ2-4,TGTGCCACCAGCAGCACTAGCGGGGAGATAGCCAAAAACATTCAGTACTTC,CATSSTSGEIAKNIQYF
-,TRBV7-2,-,TRBJ2-3,TGTGCCAGCAGCTTTGGGGGAGTTCGCACAGATACGCAGTATTTT,CASSFGGVRTDTQYF
-,TRBV9,-,TRBJ1-6,TGTGCCAGCAGCGCCAGGGTCGGGAATTCACCCCTCCACTTT,CASSARVGNSPLHF
-,TRBV7-2,-,TRBJ1-1,TGTGCCAGCAGCACCCTGGGAGGCTGGGGCACTGAAGCTTTCTTT,CASSTLGGWGTEAFF
few,TRBV7-2,-,TRBJ1-1,TGTGCCAGCAGCTTAGGGTGGCGGGGACTGAACACTGAAGCTTTCTTT,CASSLGWRGLNTEAFF
-,TRBV7-8,TRBD1,TRBJ1-1,TGTGCCAGCAGCCCCACGACAGGGGACATCCCTTACACTGAAGCTTTCTTT,CASSPTTGDIPYTEAFF
-,TRBV25-1,TRBD1,TRBJ1-1,TGTGCCAGCGCACAACGGGACAGGGGACCCATGAACACTGAAGCTTTCTTT,CASAQRDRGPMNTEAFF
many,TRBV29-1,-,TRBJ1-2,TGCAGCGTTGACGGGTATGGCTACACCTTC,CSVDGYGYTF
many,TRBV4-1,-,TRBJ1-1,TGCGCCAGCAGCCAGGACCCGTCCGGGGGCCTGAACACTGAAGCTTTCTTT,CASSQDPSGGLNTEAFF
-,TRBV18,-,TRBJ1-5,TGTGCCAGTACGGAATATAGCAATCAGCCCCAGCATTTT,CASTEYSNQPQHF
-,TRBV5-1,TRBD1,TRBJ2-5,TGCGCCAGCAGCTTGTCTGGGACAGGGGGCGTTTATAGGACCCAGTACTTC,CASSLSGTGGVYRTQYF
-,TRBV3-1,-,TRBJ2-3,TGTGCCAGCAGAGCCACGGACATTACTGGCACAGATACGCAGTATTTT,CASRATDITGTDTQYF
few,TRBV29-1,TRBD2,TRBJ2-1,TGCAGCGTCGAGACTAGCGGATTCTCCTACAATGAGCAGTTCTTC,CSVETSGFSYNEQFF
few,TRBV9,-,TRBJ2-3,TGTGCCAGCAGCGTAGGGCTAGCAGAAGGCACAGATACGCAGTATTTT,CASSVGLAEGTDTQYF
few,TRBV20-1,-,TRBJ1-2,TGCAGTGCTACACAGGGTGGGGTATATGGCTACACCTTC,CSATQGGVYGYTF
-,TRBV7-2,-,TRBJ2-1,TGTGCCAGCAACAGCTCAGGAGCGAACAATGAGCAGTTCTTC,CASNSSGANNEQFF
few,TRBV29-1,-,TRBJ2-6,TGCAGCGTTTTGTTAGGGGACCTGACTTTC,CSVLLGDLTF
few,TRBV9,-,TRBJ2-1,TGTGCCAGCAGCCTCACTCACGGGATGAGCTCCTACAATGAGCAGTTCTTC,CASSLTHGMSSYNEQFF
-,TRBV2,-,TRBJ2-5,TGTGCCAGCAGCGAGTGGGGGGAGACCCAGTACTTC,CASSEWGETQYF
-,TRBV19,-,TRBJ2-5,TGTGCCAGTAGTATTGCGTCCGCGGGGGCGGGGTACAATGAGCAGTACTTC,CASSIASAGAGYNEQYF
-,TRBV6-2/TRBV6-3,-,TRBJ2-1,TGTGCCAGCAGTTACGGGACAAGACATGAGCAGTTCTTC,CASSYGTRHEQFF
-,TRBV20-1,-,TRBJ2-7,TGCAGTGCCTCGAGTGGAAGCTCCTACGAGCAGTACTTC,CSASSGSSYEQYF
few,TRBV2,-,TRBJ1-1,TGTGCCAGCCCCACAGGGATGAACACTGAAGCTTTCTTT,CASPTGMNTEAFF
few,TRBV3-1,-,TRBJ1-2,TGTGCCAGCAGCCCCGATGGGGAGACGGCTAACTATGGCTACACCTTC,CASSPDGETANYGYTF
-,TRBV12-3/TRBV12-4,TRBD1,TRBJ2-7,TGTGCCAGCAGCCCTACCGCGACAGGGAAGGGCGAGCAGTACTTC,CASSPTATGKGEQYF
-,TRBV3-1,TRBD1,TRBJ2-5,TGTGCCAGCAGCCAGCCGACAGGGACAGAGACCCAGTACTTC,CASSQPTGTETQYF
-,TRBV2,-,TRBJ1-2,TGTGCCAGCGGTGACCGCGATGAAGGCTACACCTTC,CASGDRDEGYTF
-,TRBV18,-,TRBJ2-4,TGTGCCAGCTCACCAGGTTTGTCACCTCAAAAGAAGGGAAACATTCAGTACTTC,CASSPGLSPQKKGNIQYF
-,TRBV2,-,TRBJ2-7,TGTGCCACCATGGTCGGGCCCCTCTCCTACGAGCAGTACTTC,CATMVGPLSYEQYF
few,TRBV7-2,TRBD1,TRBJ2-1,TGTGCCAGCAGCTTAGCCCTCGGACAGGCCAATGAGCAGTTCTTC,CASSLALGQANEQFF
-,TRBV7-8,-,TRBJ2-1,TGTGCCAGCAGCTTAAATAGGGATCCAAATGGGCAGTTCTTC,CASSLNRDPNGQFF
-,TRBV6-2/TRBV6-3,-,TRBJ1-2,TGTGCCAGCAGTAACACAGGGAACGGCTACACCTTC,CASSNTGNGYTF
few,TRBV5-4,TRBD2,TRBJ2-3,TGTGCCAGCAGCTCCTTTAGCGGGGGTGGCACAGATACGCAGTATTTT,CASSSFSGGGTDTQYF
-,TRBV12-3/TRBV12-4,TRBD1,TRBJ2-1,TGTGCCAGCAGTTTTGCGGACAGGGCCCATGAGCAGTTCTTC,CASSFADRAHEQFF
once,TRBV20-1,-,TRBJ2-2,TGCAGTGCTAGAGAGGCGGATGGCGGGGAGCTGTTTTTT,CSAREADGGELFF
-,TRBV28,-,TRBJ2-7,TGTGCCAGCAGTTTAGGGGGCGATGAGGCCGAGCAGTACTTC,CASSLGGDEAEQYF